Sequencing of this TCR beta chain was carried out in a study of regulatory T cells in long-lasting Graves disease. Study in general: The study enrolled newly diagnosed Graves' patients on antithyroid drugs under 3 months.

This clonotype was detected ten times or more. As yet, its antigen is unknown. Between the trimmed V and J ends, which lost 8 bases and 4 bases, there was a span of 16 bases. This CDR3 is 14 amino acids long. Whole-study results and caveats: Favored usage of TRBV28, TRBJ1-2 and TRBJ2-5 was recorded in persistent disease.

Arm-PCR of CDR3 regions with iRepertoire HTBI primers generated TCR beta libraries. TCRdb re-called the multiplex PCR reads with MiXCR, one entry per CDR3 protein. This table has about 540,000 distinct CDR3 sequences, about 13% appearing once. Time point reported: newly diagnosed GD, antithyroid drugs for less than 3 months. The authors made the TCR library using RNA they extracted from PBMCs. Graves' disease diagnoses followed American Thyroid Association guidelines. These same records also appear under a second study, on T cells in Graves' hyperthyroidism and ophthalmopathy. That source adds: The hyperthyroidism was newly diagnosed and had lasted under 2 months; the patients were aged 18 to 65.

The chain couples TRBV12-3 or TRBV12-4 to TRBJ2-3; the D is unclear. Sequenced here: peripheral blood mononuclear cells (PBMCs), sampled at new diagnosis, from a patient treated with antithyroid drugs. The TCR sequence derives from a man aged 25 to 45 with Graves disease. DNA of the CDR3: TGTGCCAGCCTTCTCGGCGGTCGAGCAGATACGCAGTATTTT. Its protein is CASLLGGRADTQYF.